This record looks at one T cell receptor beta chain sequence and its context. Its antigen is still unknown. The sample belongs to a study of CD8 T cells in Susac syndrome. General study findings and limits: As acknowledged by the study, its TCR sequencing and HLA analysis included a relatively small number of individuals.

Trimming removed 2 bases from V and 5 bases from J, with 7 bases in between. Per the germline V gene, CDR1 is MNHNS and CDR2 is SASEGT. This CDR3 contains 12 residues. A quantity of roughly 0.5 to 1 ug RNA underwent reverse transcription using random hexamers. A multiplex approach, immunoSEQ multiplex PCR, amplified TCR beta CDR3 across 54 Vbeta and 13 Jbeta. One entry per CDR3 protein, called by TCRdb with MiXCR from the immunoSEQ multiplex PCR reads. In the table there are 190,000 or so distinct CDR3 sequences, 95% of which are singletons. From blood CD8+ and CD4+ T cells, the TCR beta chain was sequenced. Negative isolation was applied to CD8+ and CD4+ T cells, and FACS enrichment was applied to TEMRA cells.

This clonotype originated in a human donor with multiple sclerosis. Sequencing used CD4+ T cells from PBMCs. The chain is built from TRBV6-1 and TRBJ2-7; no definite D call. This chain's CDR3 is CASSEWVDEQYF. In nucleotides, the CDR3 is TGTGCCAGCAGTGAATGGGTGGACGAGCAGTACTTC.